This entry lists 31 T cell receptor beta chains sequenced from one sample in a study of T cell repertoires in cytomegalovirus infection. TCRdb redid the calling of the reads with MiXCR, one entry per CDR3 protein. Of roughly 640,000 distinct CDR3 sequences listed, around 24% are singletons. Sequencing used CD8+ T cells from PBMCs. These receptors were taken from a human donor in good health (CMV status not recorded). Some clones in this sample may be carry-over from other donors' samples.

This clonotype was counted only a few times. The rearrangement links TRBV10-3 to TRBJ1-1; D is undetermined. The germline V and J ends were trimmed by 6 bases and 4 bases, with 6 bases remaining between them. Germline CDR1 reads ENHRY; CDR2 reads SYGVKD. This CDR3 is 11 amino acids long. CDR3 sequence (DNA): TGTGCCATCAGGGCGGGCACTGAAGCTTTCTTT. It specifies CAIRAGTEAFF.

This clonotype was observed a handful of times. V and J are TRBV20-1 and TRBJ2-1; D possibly corresponds to TRBD2 (5 bases). Per germline, CDR1 DFQATT and CDR2 SNEGSKA (reference sequence). This CDR3 has 14 residues. The germline V and J ends were trimmed by 3 bases and 4 bases, with 13 bases remaining between them. The CDR3 nucleotides are TGCAGTGCTAGCGGGGAACCACAATACAATGAGCAGTTCTTC. This encodes CSASGEPQYNEQFF.

The chain links TRBV28 to TRBJ1-1; weak D call: TRBD1 (5 bases). Trimming cost V 10 bases and J 3 bases, with 15 bases left between them. The CDR3 extends over 13 amino acids. CDR1 and CDR2 (germline): MDHEN, SYDVKM. This chain's CDR3 is CANRFGTYTEAFF. CDR3 nucleotides: TGTGCCAACAGGTTCGGCACCTACACTGAAGCTTTCTTT.

Notes on this clonotype: A read error may explain this, as a much larger clone is one base away. The chain recombines TRBV7-6 with TRBJ1-5; 9 bases agree with TRBD1. The germline V gene has CDR1 SGHVS and CDR2 FNYEAQ. V trimming: 2 bases; J trimming: 8 bases; junction bases outside the gene matches: 4. The CDR3 is 14 amino acids. Here the CDR3 reads CASSLRQGEEPQHF. For the CDR3, the DNA is TGTGCCAGCAGCTTAAGACAGGGGGAAGAGCCCCAGCATTTT.

The chain employs TRBV7-2 and TRBJ2-4, with 9 bases lining up with TRBD2. The length of the CDR3 is 17 residues. Germline loops: CDR1 SGHTA, CDR2 FQGNSA. Trimming cost V 5 bases and J 7 bases; bases outside gene matches: 15. CDR3 protein: CASSRWREGLVWNIQYF. The CDR3 region has the DNA TGTGCCAGCAGCCGTTGGCGGGAGGGTCTGGTCTGGAACATTCAGTACTTC.

The rearrangement uses TRBV7-9 and TRBJ1-2; D may be TRBD1 (5 bases). CDR3 length: 13 residues. Germline-derived CDR1 and CDR2 are SEHNR and FQNEAQ (reference sequence). The V and J ends lost 4 bases and 8 bases respectively, with 14 bases between them. The CDR3 DNA sequence: TGTGCCAGCAGCTCTCCAGGGTTTGGAGGCTACACCTTC. Translated, it gives CASSSPGFGGYTF.

There are a few counts of this clonotype. Here the CDR3 reads CASSEVVTGQPMNTEAFF. The CDR3 nucleotides are TGTGCCAGCAGTGAAGTAGTTACAGGACAACCCATGAACACTGAAGCTTTCTTT. V usage is TRBV2 and J usage is TRBJ1-1, with D maybe TRBD1 (5 bases). CDR3 length equals 18 residues. V lost 1 base and J lost 0, with 18 bases in between. Germline CDR1 SNHLY, CDR2 FYNNEI.

V gene TRBV9 combines with J gene TRBJ1-1; 9 bases match TRBD1. Germline CDR1 and CDR2: SGDLS and YYNGEE. J was trimmed by 3 bases and V by 3 bases; bases with no gene match: 9. CDR3 length: 16 amino acids. The CDR3 loop is CASSAWRRQGDTEAFF. CDR3 nucleotide sequence: TGTGCCAGCAGCGCATGGAGAAGACAGGGGGACACTGAAGCTTTCTTT.

The J gene is TRBJ2-1, the V gene TRBV7-9; D uncertain. The CDR3 has 15 amino acids. Trimming removed 3 bases from V and 3 bases from J, with 12 bases in between. Germline V gene lookup returns CDR1 SEHNR and CDR2 FQNEAQ (reference sequence). As DNA, the CDR3 is TGTGCCAGCAGCTTCCCCCCGAGTGTCTACAATGAGCAGTTCTTC. Amino acids: CASSFPPSVYNEQFF.

Only a few counts were recorded for this clonotype. The chain recombines TRBV4-1 with TRBJ2-5, with 7 bases that match TRBD2. The CDR3 runs to 14 residues. J gave up 3 bases and V 5 bases, and 6 bases lay outside the gene matches. Germline assignment: CDR1 MGHRA and CDR2 YSYEKL. In DNA, the CDR3 is TGCGCCAGCAGCTACTCTGGACTAGAAGAGACCCAGTACTTC. This gives the protein CASSYSGLEETQYF.

Many counts were recorded for this clonotype. The J gene is TRBJ2-5, the V gene TRBV28, with no clear D. Trimming cost V 4 bases and J 4 bases, with 13 bases left between them. This CDR3 has 14 residues. The germline gives CDR1 MDHEN, CDR2 SYDVKM. CDR3 sequence reads: CASSSSGPPETQYF. CDR3 sequence (DNA): TGTGCCAGCAGTTCCTCCGGCCCCCCAGAGACCCAGTACTTC.

This clonotype has at least ten counts. The gene calls are TRBV7-6 and TRBJ2-2, with D perhaps TRBD2 (6 bases). Per the germline V gene, CDR1 is SGHVS and CDR2 is FNYEAQ. The CDR3 contains 17 residues. Deletions cut 2 bases from V and 5 bases from J, with 18 bases between. The CDR3 sequence: CASSLFPSGGTTGELFF. As DNA, the CDR3 is TGTGCCAGCAGCTTATTCCCCAGTGGAGGGACGACCGGGGAGCTGTTTTTT.

V usage is TRBV7-6 and J usage is TRBJ1-1; D gene unclear. The CDR3 runs to 10 residues. V gave up 5 bases and J gave up 8 bases, with 6 bases separating them. Germline CDR1 SGHVS, CDR2 FNYEAQ. CDR3 amino acids: CASSPIEAFF. CDR3 nucleotides: TGTGCCAGCAGCCCCATCGAAGCTTTCTTT.

This clonotype was detected many times. The rearrangement links TRBV7-2 to TRBJ1-1; 12 bases map to TRBD1. The germline CDR1 and CDR2 sequences are SGHTA and FQGNSA. This CDR3 comprises 19 residues. Trimming took 2 bases from V and 4 from J; bases not matched to a gene: 14. Here the CDR3 reads CASSLNLWGQGALSTEAFF. The DNA for the CDR3 is TGTGCCAGCAGCTTAAATTTGTGGGGACAGGGGGCATTATCCACTGAAGCTTTCTTT.

Ten or more counts support this clonotype. V usage is TRBV7-2 and J usage is TRBJ2-3, with 8 positions matching TRBD1. The V and J ends lost 2 bases and 13 bases, in that order; junction bases with no gene match: 8. The CDR3 spans 13 residues. CDR1 and CDR2 (germline): SGHTA, FQGNSA. The CDR3 spells CASSLTPDRGEYF. In nucleotides, the CDR3 is TGTGCCAGCAGCTTAACCCCCGACAGGGGCGAGTATTTT.

Ten or more counts support this clonotype. V and J are TRBV12-3 or TRBV12-4 and TRBJ1-1; TRBD1 agrees at 10 bases. The V segment lost 1 base and the J segment 6 bases; nucleotides outside the gene matches: 23. CDR3 length equals 21 residues. In DNA, the CDR3 is TGTGCCAGCAGTTTAGTCAAGGTCCTCGACAGGGGGCCCCTTGTTTACTCTGAAGCTTTCTTT. It specifies CASSLVKVLDRGPLVYSEAFF.

This clonotype was picked up one time. The chain uses TRBV28 and TRBJ1-6; no clear D gene. Germline V lookup: CDR1 MDHEN, CDR2 SYDVKM. The CDR3 sequence is 14 residues long. V was pared by 9 bases and J by 0 bases, with 9 bases between. CDR3: CASGKSSYNSPLHF. The CDR3 DNA reads TGTGCCAGTGGCAAGAGCTCCTATAATTCACCCCTCCACTTT.

In this sample, this clonotype turned up many times. The V gene is TRBV7-2, the J gene TRBJ2-3; 10 nucleotides line up with TRBD2. The CDR3 extends over 16 amino acids. In germline, CDR1 is SGHTA, CDR2 FQGNSA. Trimming at V came to 2 bases and at J to 4 bases, leaving 6 bases not matched to a gene. The CDR3 loop is CASSLRPSGGADTQYF. CDR3 bases: TGTGCCAGCAGCTTACGTCCTAGCGGGGGCGCAGATACGCAGTATTTT. Combining the CDR3 with reference TRBV7-2 and TRBJ2-3 gives the whole variable domain GAGVSQSPSNKVTEKGKDVELRCDPISGHTALYWYRQSLGQGLEFLIYFQGNSAPDKSGLPSDRFSAERTGGSVSTLTIQRTQQEDSAVYLCASSLRPSGGADTQYFGPGTRLTVL.

The chain employs TRBV3-1 and TRBJ2-2; D assignment may be TRBD1 or TRBD2 (5 bases each). The V and J ends lost 4 bases and 5 bases respectively, with 17 bases between them. Germline CDR1 and CDR2: LGHDT and YNNKEL (reference sequence). CDR3 length: 16 residues. This CDR3 is CASSPPNRDPTGELFF. The DNA for the CDR3 is TGTGCCAGCAGCCCACCAAACCGGGACCCAACCGGGGAGCTGTTTTTT.

This clonotype has at least ten counts. CDR3 bases: TGTGCCAGCAGTCACGGGACTCACCCCGGGGAGCTGTTTTTT. Its protein is CASSHGTHPGELFF. The gene calls are TRBV27 and TRBJ2-2, with D possibly being TRBD2 (6 bases). Germline CDR1 and CDR2: MNHEY and SMNVEV (reference sequence). CDR3 length: 14 amino acids. Trimming removed 5 bases from V and 6 bases from J, with 13 bases in between.

This clonotype was seen repeatedly, ten times or more. Compared with germline, one end of the junction differs, possibly owing to a read error. The CDR3 bases are TGTGCCAGCAGTTTAGCGGGGGGGAACAATGAGCAGTTCTTC. Translating it yields CASSLAGGNNEQFF. The genes are TRBV5-1 and TRBJ2-1, with 11 bases that match TRBD2. This CDR3 comprises 14 residues. Germline loops: CDR1 SGHRS, CDR2 YFSETQ.

This clonotype was observed a few times. The rearrangement uses TRBV4-2 and TRBJ2-5; 10 nucleotides line up with TRBD2. The CDR3 sequence is 16 residues long. Germline CDR1 is LGHNA and CDR2 is YNFKEQ. Losses at the gene ends were 0 bases for V and 5 bases for J; bases not matched to a gene: 6. The CDR3 is CASSQDPAGGLETQYF. DNA for the CDR3: TGTGCCAGCAGCCAAGATCCAGCGGGGGGGCTGGAGACCCAGTACTTC.

The V and J genes are TRBV20-1 and TRBJ1-5; no reliable D call. Trimming pared 2 bases from V and 6 bases from J, leaving 8 bases between. The CDR3 extends over 12 amino acids. CDR1 and CDR2 from the germline V gene are DFQATT and SNEGSKA (reference sequence). The CDR3 region has the DNA TGCAGTGCTAGACCCCCCGGTCAGCCCCAGCATTTT. It codes for CSARPPGQPQHF.

This clonotype was counted between two and nine times. The V and J genes are TRBV7-3 and TRBJ1-2, with no clear D. V dropped 0 bases and J dropped 8 bases, with 13 bases sitting between them. Germline loops: CDR1 SGHTA, CDR2 FQGTGA. This CDR3 contains 14 residues. In nucleotides, the CDR3 is TGTGCCAGCAGCTTAACCATACGGGGAGAGGGCTACACCTTC. It encodes CASSLTIRGEGYTF.

The V call is TRBV6-5, the J call TRBJ2-1; D could derive from TRBD1 or TRBD2 (5 bases each). Looked up from germline, CDR1 is MNHEY and CDR2 is SVGAGI. This CDR3 spans 18 amino acids. The ends were cut back, 0 bases at V and 6 bases at J, with 21 bases in the middle. The CDR3 is CASSYSIVWGTTGNEQFF. CDR3 sequence (DNA): TGTGCCAGCAGTTACTCGATAGTTTGGGGGACCACGGGCAATGAGCAGTTCTTC.

This clonotype was counted a single time. This may come from a read error, since a much larger clone is one base off. The chain links TRBV7-6 to TRBJ2-3; D might be TRBD2 (6 bases). The germline CDR1 and CDR2 sequences are SGHVS and FNYEAQ. CDR3 length: 15 amino acids. The CDR3 DNA reads as TGTGTCAGCAGCAAAGCCGGGGGTACCGGCGATACGCAGTATTTT. It codes for CVSSKAGGTGDTQYF.

This clonotype was picked up one time. The genes are TRBV2 and TRBJ2-3; TRBD2 matches 9 bases. Germline-derived CDR1 and CDR2 are SNHLY and FYNNEI. The CDR3 runs to 17 residues. V shed 2 bases and J 1 base; nucleotides not matched to a gene: 7. As DNA, the CDR3 is TGTGCCAGCAGTGAAATGCAATTAGCGGGGGGCACAGATACGCAGTATTTT. It yields the protein CASSEMQLAGGTDTQYF.

This clonotype was detected only a few times. CDR3 sequence: CASSNRIPYEQYF. In DNA form, the CDR3 reads TGTGCCAGTAGTAACAGGATCCCCTACGAGCAGTACTTC. This chain links TRBV19 with TRBJ2-7; tentative D call: TRBD1 (5 bases). Germline CDR1 LNHDA, CDR2 SQIVND (reference sequence). V lost 4 bases to trimming and J lost 2 bases, with 9 bases between them. The CDR3 consists of 13 residues.

This clonotype has just a few counts. The chain has TRBV12-3 or TRBV12-4 and TRBJ2-7; TRBD2 matches at 11 bases. The junction had 13 bases not matched to a gene; V was cut back by 5 bases and J by 1 base. The CDR3 contains 18 residues. The chain's CDR3 is CASSATSGAVTSSYEQYF. The CDR3, as DNA: TGTGCCAGCAGTGCGACTAGCGGGGCCGTTACCTCTTCCTACGAGCAGTACTTC.

This clonotype was seen a handful of times. V and J are TRBV20-1 and TRBJ2-7; D may be TRBD1 (5 bases). V shed 1 base and J shed 4 bases, with 23 bases lying between them. Looked up from germline, CDR1 is DFQATT and CDR2 is SNEGSKA (reference sequence). CDR3 length: 17 amino acids. CDR3 in DNA: TGCAGTGCTAGAGCTAGTTCCAGGGTCATCTCGACTTACGAGCAGTACTTC. Translation gives CSARASSRVISTYEQYF.

The V call is TRBV29-1, the J call TRBJ2-1, with 10 bases lining up with TRBD1. CDR1 is SQVTM and CDR2 is ANQGSEA in the germline V gene. This CDR3 spans 15 amino acids. Unmatched junction bases numbered 7, after V lost 4 bases and J lost 4 bases. The CDR3 loop reads CSVGPGQGLYNEQFF. In DNA, the CDR3 is TGCAGCGTTGGACCGGGACAGGGGCTATACAATGAGCAGTTCTTC.